These T cell receptor beta chains were read from a single sample in a study of cytotoxic CD8 clonotypes in ibrutinib-treated CLL. TCRdb's copy holds only in-frame clones and misses some; the assay was immunoSEQ multiplex PCR. This sample carries about 76,000 clones, about 86% of them seen once, and the ten largest clones take about 5.6%. The input for sequencing was PBMCs, taken before ibrutinib treatment. These receptors were collected from a human donor with chronic lymphocytic leukemia. Each CDR3 is given with its conserved first and last residue. D genes are given only for firm matches. Clone size is shown for a subset of rows, as once, few, many or a class of expanded clone.

J gene | D gene | V gene | clone size | CDR3 DNA | CDR3 protein
TRBJ1-1 | . | TRBV19 | . | TGTGCCAGTAGTATAGAGCCCGAATCGAGCACTGAAGCTTTCTTT | CASSIEPESSTEAFF
TRBJ1-1 | TRBD1 | TRBV5-8 | . | TGTGCCAGCAGTCCAACAGGGGACACTGAAGCTTTCTTT | CASSPTGDTEAFF
TRBJ1-2 | . | TRBV5-4 | . | TGTGCCAGCAGTCGTACGGGAGTTTGGGACTATGGCTACACCTTC | CASSRTGVWDYGYTF
TRBJ1-4 | TRBD1 | TRBV25-1 | . | TGTGCCAGCACGGACAGGGGTTATGAAAAACTGTTTTTT | CASTDRGYEKLFF
TRBJ1-1 | . | TRBV30 | . | TGTGCCGGAGGATGGGGGACTGAAGCTTTCTTT | CAGGWGTEAFF
TRBJ2-7 | TRBD2 | TRBV6-1 | . | TGTGCCAGCAGTGAGGATGGCGGGAGTACCTACGAGCAGTACTTC | CASSEDGGSTYEQYF
TRBJ2-5 | . | TRBV28 | once | TGTGCCAGCAGTTTACAACAGGGCTTGAAGACCCAGTACTTC | CASSLQQGLKTQYF
TRBJ1-2 | . | TRBV12-5 | . | TGTGCTAGTGGTTTGGTACCAGGGAGGGACTATGGCTACACCTTC | CASGLVPGRDYGYTF
TRBJ1-1 | . | TRBV10-3 | . | TGTGCCATCAGTAGGCAGGGGAACACTGAAGCTTTCTTT | CAISRQGNTEAFF
TRBJ1-4 | TRBD1 | TRBV27 | . | TGTGCCAGCAGTTTATCGGGACAGGGTGGGGAAAAACTGTTTTTT | CASSLSGQGGEKLFF
TRBJ1-5 | TRBD1 | TRBV18 | . | TGTGCCAGCTCACCCCGCTCCGCCACTCACGGAGCTACCGGGACAGAATACCTCAATCAGCCCCAGCATTTT | CASSPRSATHGATGTEYLNQPQHF
TRBJ2-2 | TRBD2 | TRBV18 | . | TGTGCCACCGAACTAGCGGCCACCGGGGAGCTGTTTTTT | CATELAATGELFF
TRBJ2-7 | . | TRBV4-1 | . | TGCGCCAGCAGCCAAGATGGGAGGTATTTAGGACATCCAGGCTCCGAGCAGTACTTC | CASSQDGRYLGHPGSEQYF
TRBJ2-1 | . | TRBV20-1 | few | TGCAGTGCTGCCTACAATGAGCAGTTCTTC | CSAAYNEQFF
TRBJ2-7 | TRBD2 | TRBV4-1 | . | TGCGCCAGCAGCCAAGGAGTAGAAATGGGGCTAGCGGGCTACGAGCAGTACTTC | CASSQGVEMGLAGYEQYF
TRBJ2-7 | TRBD1 | TRBV7-6 | . | TGTGCCAGCAGCTTAGGACAGGGAGATTACTACGAGCAGTACTTC | CASSLGQGDYYEQYF
TRBJ2-1 | . | TRBV5-1 | . | TGCGCCAGCAGCTTGGGGCGGGGAGGCTACTCAAATTCCTACAATGAGCAGTTCTTC | CASSLGRGGYSNSYNEQFF
TRBJ2-2 | . | TRBV6-6 | . | TGTGCCAGCAGTTACCGCCCAGACACCGGGGAGCTGTTTTTT | CASSYRPDTGELFF
TRBJ1-3 | . | TRBV9 | . | TGTGCCAGCAGCGTAGAAGGGCTCGAAGGACTGAACTCTGGAAACACCATATATTTT | CASSVEGLEGLNSGNTIYF
TRBJ2-7 | TRBD1 | TRBV28 | few | TGTGCCAGCAGCCTCCCCGGGACAGGGACGTACGAGCAGTACTTC | CASSLPGTGTYEQYF
TRBJ2-7 | . | TRBV7-8 | . | TGTGCCAGCAGCTTAGGGATTAGCTACGAGCAGTACTTC | CASSLGISYEQYF
TRBJ1-1 | . | TRBV7-2 | many | TGTGCCAGCAGCTTAGTTAAAACGACTGAAGCTTTCTTT | CASSLVKTTEAFF
TRBJ2-3 | . | TRBV28 | . | TGTGCCAGCAGTCGGATCGACCGGAGCACAGATACGCAGTATTTT | CASSRIDRSTDTQYF